This T cell receptor (beta chain) was observed in a study of control samples from healthy donors and cancer patients. Generated by immunoSEQ multiplex PCR, the TCRdb table keeps only in-frame clones and is missing some. The sample has 170,000 or so clones, about 90% seen once. V lost 1 base to trimming and J lost 1 base, with 10 bases between them. The germline gives CDR1 LNHNV, CDR2 YYDKDF (reference sequence). This CDR3 has 15 amino acids. This rearrangement joins TRBV15 to TRBJ2-5, with a tentative D call TRBD2 (6 bases). Sequencing input: blood. This sequence was found in a woman between 40 and 55 years old in good health. CDR3 in DNA: TGTGCCACCAGCAGAGCGGGGGACCTCCAAGAGACCCAGTACTTC. This gives the protein CATSRAGDLQETQYF.